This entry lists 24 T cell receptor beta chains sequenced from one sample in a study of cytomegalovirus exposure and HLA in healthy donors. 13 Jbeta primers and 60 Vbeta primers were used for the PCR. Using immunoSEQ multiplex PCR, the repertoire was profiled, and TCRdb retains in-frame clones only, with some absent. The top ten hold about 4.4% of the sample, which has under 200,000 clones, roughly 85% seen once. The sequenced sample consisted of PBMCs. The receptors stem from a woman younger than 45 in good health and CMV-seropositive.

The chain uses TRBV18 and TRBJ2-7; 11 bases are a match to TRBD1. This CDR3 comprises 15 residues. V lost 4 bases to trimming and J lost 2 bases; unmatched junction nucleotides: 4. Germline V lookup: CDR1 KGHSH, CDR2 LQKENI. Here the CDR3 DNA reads TGTGCCAGCTCACTAGGACAGGGGGCAACCTACGAGCAGTACTTC. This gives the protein CASSLGQGATYEQYF.

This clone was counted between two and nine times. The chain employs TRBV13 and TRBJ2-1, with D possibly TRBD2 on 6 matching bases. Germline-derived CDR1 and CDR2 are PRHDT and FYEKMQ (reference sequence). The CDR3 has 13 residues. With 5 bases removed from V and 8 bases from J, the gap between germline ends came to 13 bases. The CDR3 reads CASSPGLQDEQFF. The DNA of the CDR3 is TGTGCCAGCAGCCCGGGACTTCAGGATGAGCAGTTCTTC.

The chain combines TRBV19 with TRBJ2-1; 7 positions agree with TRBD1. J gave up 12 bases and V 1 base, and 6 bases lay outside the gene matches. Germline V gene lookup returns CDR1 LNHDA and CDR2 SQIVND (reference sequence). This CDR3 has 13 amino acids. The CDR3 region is CASSIGGQLRQFF. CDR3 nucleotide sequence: TGTGCCAGTAGTATAGGGGGACAGCTGCGGCAGTTCTTC.

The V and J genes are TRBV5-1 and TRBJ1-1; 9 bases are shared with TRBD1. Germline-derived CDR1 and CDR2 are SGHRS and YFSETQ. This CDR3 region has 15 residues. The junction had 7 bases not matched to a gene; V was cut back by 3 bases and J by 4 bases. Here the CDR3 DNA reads TGCGCCAGCAGCTGGGGGGACAGGGTGAGCACTGAAGCTTTCTTT. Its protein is CASSWGDRVSTEAFF.

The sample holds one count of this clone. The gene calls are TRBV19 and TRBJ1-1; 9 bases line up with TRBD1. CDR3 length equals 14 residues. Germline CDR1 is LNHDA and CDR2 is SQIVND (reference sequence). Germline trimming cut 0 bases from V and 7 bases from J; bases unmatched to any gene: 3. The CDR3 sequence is CASSIEGQGGEAFF. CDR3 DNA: TGTGCCAGTAGTATAGAGGGACAGGGAGGTGAAGCTTTCTTT. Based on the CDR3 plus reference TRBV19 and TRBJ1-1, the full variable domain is DGGITQSPKYLFRKEGQNVTLSCEQNLNHDAMYWYRQDPGQGLRLIYYSQIVNDFQKGDIAEGYSVSREKKESFPLTVTSAQKNPTAFYLCASSIEGQGGEAFFGQGTRLTVV.

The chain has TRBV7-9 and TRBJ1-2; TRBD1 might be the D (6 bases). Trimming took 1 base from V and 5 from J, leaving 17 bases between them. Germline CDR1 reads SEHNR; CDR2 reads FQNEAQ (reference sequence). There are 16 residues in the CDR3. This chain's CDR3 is CASSLVGAEASYGYTF. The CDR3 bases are TGTGCCAGCAGCTTAGTGGGGGCAGAGGCGTCGTATGGCTACACCTTC.

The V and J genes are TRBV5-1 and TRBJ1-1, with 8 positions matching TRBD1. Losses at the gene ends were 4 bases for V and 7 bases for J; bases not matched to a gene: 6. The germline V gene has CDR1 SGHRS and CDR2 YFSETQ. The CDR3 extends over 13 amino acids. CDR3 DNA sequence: TGCGCCAGCAGCGTGACAGGGGAGATTGAAGCTTTCTTT. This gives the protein CASSVTGEIEAFF.

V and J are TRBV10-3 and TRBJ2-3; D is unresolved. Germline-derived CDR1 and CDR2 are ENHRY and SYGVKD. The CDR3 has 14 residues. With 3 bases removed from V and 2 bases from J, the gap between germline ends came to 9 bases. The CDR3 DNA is TGTGCCATCAGTGATTTAGAAATCACAGATACGCAGTATTTT. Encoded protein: CAISDLEITDTQYF.

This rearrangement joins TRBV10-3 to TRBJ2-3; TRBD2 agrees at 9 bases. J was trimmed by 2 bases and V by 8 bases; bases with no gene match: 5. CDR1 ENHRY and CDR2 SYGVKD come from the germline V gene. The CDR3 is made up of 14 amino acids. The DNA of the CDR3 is TGTGCCATCGGGCGGGGGGGAGACACAGATACGCAGTATTTT. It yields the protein CAIGRGGDTDTQYF.

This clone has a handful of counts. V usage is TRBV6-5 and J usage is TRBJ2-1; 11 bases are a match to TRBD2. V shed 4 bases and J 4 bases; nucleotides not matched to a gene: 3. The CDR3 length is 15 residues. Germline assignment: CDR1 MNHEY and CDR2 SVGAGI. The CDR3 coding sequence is TGTGCCAGCAGTTCCCTAGCGGGGGGTTACAATGAGCAGTTCTTC. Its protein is CASSSLAGGYNEQFF.

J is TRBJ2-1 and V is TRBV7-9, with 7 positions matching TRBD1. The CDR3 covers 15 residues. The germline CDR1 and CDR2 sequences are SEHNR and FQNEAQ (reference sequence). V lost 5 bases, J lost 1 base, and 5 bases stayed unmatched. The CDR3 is CASSPGTASYNEQFF. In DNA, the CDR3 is TGTGCCAGCAGCCCCGGGACAGCTTCCTACAATGAGCAGTTCTTC.

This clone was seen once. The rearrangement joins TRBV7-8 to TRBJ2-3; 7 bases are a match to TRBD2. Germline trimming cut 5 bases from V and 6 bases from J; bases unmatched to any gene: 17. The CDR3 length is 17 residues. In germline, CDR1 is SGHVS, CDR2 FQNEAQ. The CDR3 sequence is CASSALRWLAVSDTQYF. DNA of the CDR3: TGTGCCAGCAGCGCCCTCAGATGGCTAGCGGTGTCGGATACGCAGTATTTT.

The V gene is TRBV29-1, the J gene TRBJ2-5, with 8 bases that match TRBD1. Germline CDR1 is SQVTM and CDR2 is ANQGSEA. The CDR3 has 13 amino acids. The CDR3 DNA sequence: TGCGCGTGGGGCAGGGGGCCGGGGGAGACCCAGTACTTC. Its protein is CAWGRGPGETQYF.

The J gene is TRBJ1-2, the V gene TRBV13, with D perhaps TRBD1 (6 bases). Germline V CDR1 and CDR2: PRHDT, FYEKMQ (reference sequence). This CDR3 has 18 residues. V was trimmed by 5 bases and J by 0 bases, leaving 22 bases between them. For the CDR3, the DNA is TGTGCCAGCAGCGGCTCTCAAGGACAGCAACCTTCTAACTATGGCTACACCTTC. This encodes CASSGSQGQQPSNYGYTF. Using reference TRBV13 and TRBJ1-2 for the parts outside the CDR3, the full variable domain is AAGVIQSPRHLIKEKRETATLKCYPIPRHDTVYWYQQGPGQDPQFLISFYEKMQSDKGSIPDRFSAQQFSDYHSELNMSSLELGDSALYFCASSGSQGQQPSNYGYTFGSGTRLTVV.

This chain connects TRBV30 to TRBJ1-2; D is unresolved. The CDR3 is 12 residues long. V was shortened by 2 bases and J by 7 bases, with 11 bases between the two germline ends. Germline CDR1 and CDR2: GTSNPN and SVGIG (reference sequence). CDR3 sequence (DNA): TGTGCCTGGAGTCCTAACGATAGTGGCTACACCTTC. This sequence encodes CAWSPNDSGYTF. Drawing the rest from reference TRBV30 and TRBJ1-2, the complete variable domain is SQTIHQWPATLVQPVGSPLSLECTVEGTSNPNLYWYRQAAGRGLQLLFYSVGIGQISSEVPQNLSASRPQDRQFILSSKKLLLSDSGFYLCAWSPNDSGYTFGSGTRLTVV.

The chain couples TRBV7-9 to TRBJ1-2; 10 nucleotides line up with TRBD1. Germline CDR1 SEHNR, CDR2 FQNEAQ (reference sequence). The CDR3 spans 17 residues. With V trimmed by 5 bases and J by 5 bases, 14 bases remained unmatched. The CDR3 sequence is CASSRPGQGTRGYGYTF. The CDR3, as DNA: TGTGCCAGCAGCCGCCCGGGACAGGGGACGAGAGGATATGGCTACACCTTC.

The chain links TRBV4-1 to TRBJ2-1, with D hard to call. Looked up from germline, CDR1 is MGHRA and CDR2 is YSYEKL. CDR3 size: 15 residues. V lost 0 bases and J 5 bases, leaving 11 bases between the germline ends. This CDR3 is CASSQDRGLDNEQFF. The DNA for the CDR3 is TGCGCCAGCAGCCAAGATCGTGGCCTAGACAATGAGCAGTTCTTC.

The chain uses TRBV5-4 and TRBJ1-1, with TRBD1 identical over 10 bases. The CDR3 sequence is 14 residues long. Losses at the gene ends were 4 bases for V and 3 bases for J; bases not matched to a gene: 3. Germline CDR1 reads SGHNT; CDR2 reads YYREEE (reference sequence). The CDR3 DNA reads TGTGCCAGCAGCGACAGGGGGCGCGACACTGAAGCTTTCTTT. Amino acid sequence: CASSDRGRDTEAFF.

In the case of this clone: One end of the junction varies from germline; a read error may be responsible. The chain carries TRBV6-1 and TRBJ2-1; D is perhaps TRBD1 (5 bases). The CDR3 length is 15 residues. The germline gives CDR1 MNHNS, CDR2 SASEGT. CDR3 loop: CASKNRHSSYNAQFF. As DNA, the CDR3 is TGTGCCAGCAAAAACAGGCATAGCTCCTACAATGCGCAGTTCTTC.

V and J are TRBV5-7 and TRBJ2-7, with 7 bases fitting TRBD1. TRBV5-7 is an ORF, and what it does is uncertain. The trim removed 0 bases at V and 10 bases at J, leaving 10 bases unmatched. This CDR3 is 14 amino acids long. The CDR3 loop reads CASSLEYNRGNQYF. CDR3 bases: TGTGCCAGCAGCTTGGAGTACAACAGGGGAAATCAGTACTTC.

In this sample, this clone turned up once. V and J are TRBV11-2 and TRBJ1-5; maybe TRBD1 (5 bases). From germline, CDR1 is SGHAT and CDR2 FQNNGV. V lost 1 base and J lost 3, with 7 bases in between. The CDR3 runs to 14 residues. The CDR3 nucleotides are TGTGCCAGCAGCTTAGGACAGAACAATCAGCCCCAGCATTTT. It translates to CASSLGQNNQPQHF.

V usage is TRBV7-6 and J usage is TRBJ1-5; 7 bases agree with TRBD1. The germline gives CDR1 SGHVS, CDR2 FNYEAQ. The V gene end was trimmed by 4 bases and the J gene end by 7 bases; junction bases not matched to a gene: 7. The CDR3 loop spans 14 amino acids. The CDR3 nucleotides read TGTGCCAGCAGCTCGGGACAGCCGGGACAGCCCCAGCATTTT. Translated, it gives CASSSGQPGQPQHF.

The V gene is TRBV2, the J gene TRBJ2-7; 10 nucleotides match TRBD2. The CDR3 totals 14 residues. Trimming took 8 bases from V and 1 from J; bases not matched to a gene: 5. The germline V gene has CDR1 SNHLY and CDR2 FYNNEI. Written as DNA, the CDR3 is TGTGCCAGCTCCGGGACTAGCGCTTCCTACGAGCAGTACTTC. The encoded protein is CASSGTSASYEQYF.

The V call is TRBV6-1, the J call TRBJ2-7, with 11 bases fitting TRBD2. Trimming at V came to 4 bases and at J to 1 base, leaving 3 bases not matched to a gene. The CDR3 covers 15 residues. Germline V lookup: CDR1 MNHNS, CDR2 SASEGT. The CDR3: CASSATSGGSYEQYF. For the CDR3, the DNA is TGTGCCAGCAGTGCCACTAGCGGGGGATCCTACGAGCAGTACTTC.